One sample yielded the 13 T cell receptor beta chains listed below, sequenced in a study of blood T cells in healthy people across ages. With a J-beta primer mix and a sample-barcoded 5' primer, a second PCR ran about 7 to 12 cycles. TCRdb itself ran the 5' RACE reads through MiXCR, one entry per CDR3 protein. The sample has 600,000 to 650,000 distinct CDR3 sequences; roughly three fifths are singletons. The sample consisted of blood. These receptors came from a man aged 60 to 75 in good health.

This chain joins TRBV4-1 and TRBJ2-3; 8 bases are a match to TRBD1. V trimming: 4 bases; J trimming: 3 bases; junction bases outside the gene matches: 9. CDR3 length equals 16 residues. Germline V gene data show CDR1 as MGHRA and CDR2 as YSYEKL. CDR3 sequence: CASSRPPRQGTDTQYF. The DNA for the CDR3 is TGCGCCAGCAGCCGCCCCCCGAGACAGGGGACAGATACGCAGTATTTT.

The table lists this clonotype with a count of one. This rearrangement joins TRBV6-2 or TRBV6-3 to TRBJ2-5; unclear D gene. CDR3 length equals 12 residues. V gave up 6 bases and J gave up 5 bases, with 10 bases separating them. Per germline, CDR1 MNHEY and CDR2 SVGEGT. The CDR3 region is CASSAKRETQYF. CDR3 nucleotides: TGTGCCAGCAGCGCCAAACGGGAGACCCAGTACTTC.

J is TRBJ2-7 and V is TRBV9; 8 nucleotides match TRBD1. Germline values: CDR1 SGDLS, CDR2 YYNGEE. This CDR3 has 15 amino acids. Losses at the gene ends were 0 bases for V and 5 bases for J; bases not matched to a gene: 7. The CDR3 here is CASSVGGTGFDEQYF. For the CDR3, the DNA is TGTGCCAGCAGCGTAGGCGGGACAGGTTTCGACGAGCAGTACTTC.

This chain uses TRBV5-6 with TRBJ2-3; possible D gene TRBD1, 6 bases. Germline CDR1 reads SGHDT; CDR2 reads YYEEEE. V was clipped by 1 base and J by 3 bases, with 12 bases between them. This CDR3 is 15 amino acids long. CDR3 nucleotide sequence: TGTGCCAGCAGCTTGACCAGGGGAGTTACAGATACGCAGTATTTT. It yields the protein CASSLTRGVTDTQYF.

J is TRBJ2-2 and V is TRBV7-2; D perhaps matches TRBD2 (6 bases). This CDR3 region has 16 residues. V was trimmed by 0 bases and J by 2 bases, leaving 10 bases between them. Looked up from germline, CDR1 is SGHTA and CDR2 is FQGNSA. CDR3 DNA: TGTGCCAGCAGCTTAGCGGCTAGCGCCAACACCGGGGAGCTGTTTTTT. Its translation is CASSLAASANTGELFF. The variable domain in full, with the rest retrieved from reference TRBV7-2 and TRBJ2-2, is GAGVSQSPSNKVTEKGKDVELRCDPISGHTALYWYRQSLGQGLEFLIYFQGNSAPDKSGLPSDRFSAERTGGSVSTLTIQRTQQEDSAVYLCASSLAASANTGELFFGEGSRLTVL.

This clonotype was seen only a few times. This chain uses TRBV20-1 with TRBJ2-3; 7 bases agree with TRBD2. The trim removed 0 bases at V and 3 bases at J, leaving 6 bases unmatched. Germline loops: CDR1 DFQATT, CDR2 SNEGSKA (reference sequence). This CDR3 spans 15 amino acids. This CDR3 reads CSARDWTSRTDTQYF. CDR3 sequence (DNA): TGCAGTGCTAGAGATTGGACTAGTAGAACAGATACGCAGTATTTT.

V is TRBV6-6 and J is TRBJ1-2; 7 positions agree with TRBD1. The CDR3 consists of 14 residues. Trimming cost V 6 bases and J 3 bases; bases outside gene matches: 7. Germline CDR1 MNHNY, CDR2 SVGAGI (reference sequence). As DNA, the CDR3 is TGTGCCAGCAGGGCCCAGGGGGGCGACTATGGCTACACCTTC. Protein product: CASRAQGGDYGYTF.

This clonotype was seen more than once but under ten times. Here the CDR3 reads CASSGPDTQQETQYF. CDR3 coding DNA: TGCGCCAGCAGCGGACCGGACACACAGCAAGAGACCCAGTACTTC. The gene calls are TRBV5-1 and TRBJ2-5; D possibly corresponds to TRBD1 (5 bases). Germline V gene sequence: CDR1 SGHRS, CDR2 YFSETQ. V gave up 4 bases and J gave up 2 bases, with 15 bases separating them. This CDR3 is 15 amino acids long.

The rearrangement uses TRBV20-1 and TRBJ2-2; TRBD1 is a possible D gene (6 bases). Germline V lookup: CDR1 DFQATT, CDR2 SNEGSKA (reference sequence). The V end was cut by 5 bases, the J end by 6 bases, with 13 bases between. The CDR3 has 13 amino acids. The CDR3 here is CSAYTGIAGELFF. The CDR3, as DNA: TGCAGTGCTTATACAGGGATCGCCGGGGAGCTGTTTTTT.

The rearrangement uses TRBV20-1 and TRBJ2-5, with D possibly TRBD2 on 5 matching bases. Germline CDR1 is DFQATT and CDR2 is SNEGSKA (reference sequence). Trimming stripped 1 base from V and 5 bases from J, with 11 bases between. This CDR3 is built from 13 residues. CDR3 DNA: TGCAGTGCTAGAGTAACCGGGGAGGAGACCCAGTACTTC. As protein: CSARVTGEETQYF.

This chain links TRBV2 with TRBJ2-1; TRBD2 agrees at 15 bases. In germline, CDR1 is SNHLY, CDR2 FYNNEI. The CDR3 is 17 residues long. With 7 bases clipped from V and 7 bases from J, the junction kept 11 bases outside the gene matches. CDR3 in amino acids: CASNLMGLAGGGNEQFF. The CDR3, as DNA: TGTGCCAGCAACCTTATGGGACTAGCGGGGGGAGGGAATGAGCAGTTCTTC.

The chain links TRBV12-3 or TRBV12-4 to TRBJ1-1; D might be TRBD1 (5 bases). The germline V and J ends were trimmed by 5 bases and 10 bases, with 23 bases remaining between them. This CDR3 is 15 amino acids long. The CDR3 spells CASSPMGQVGAVAFF. For the CDR3, the DNA is TGTGCCAGCAGTCCAATGGGGCAGGTAGGCGCTGTAGCTTTCTTT.

The table lists this clonotype with a few counts. J is TRBJ2-4 and V is TRBV9; 9 positions agree with TRBD2. This CDR3 region has 15 residues. Trimming removed 0 bases from V and 7 bases from J; junction bases left unmatched: 5. CDR1 is SGDLS, CDR2 YYNGEE, per germline. The CDR3 loop is CASSVGPSGVNIQYF. The CDR3 nucleotides read TGTGCCAGCAGCGTAGGACCTAGCGGGGTGAACATTCAGTACTTC.